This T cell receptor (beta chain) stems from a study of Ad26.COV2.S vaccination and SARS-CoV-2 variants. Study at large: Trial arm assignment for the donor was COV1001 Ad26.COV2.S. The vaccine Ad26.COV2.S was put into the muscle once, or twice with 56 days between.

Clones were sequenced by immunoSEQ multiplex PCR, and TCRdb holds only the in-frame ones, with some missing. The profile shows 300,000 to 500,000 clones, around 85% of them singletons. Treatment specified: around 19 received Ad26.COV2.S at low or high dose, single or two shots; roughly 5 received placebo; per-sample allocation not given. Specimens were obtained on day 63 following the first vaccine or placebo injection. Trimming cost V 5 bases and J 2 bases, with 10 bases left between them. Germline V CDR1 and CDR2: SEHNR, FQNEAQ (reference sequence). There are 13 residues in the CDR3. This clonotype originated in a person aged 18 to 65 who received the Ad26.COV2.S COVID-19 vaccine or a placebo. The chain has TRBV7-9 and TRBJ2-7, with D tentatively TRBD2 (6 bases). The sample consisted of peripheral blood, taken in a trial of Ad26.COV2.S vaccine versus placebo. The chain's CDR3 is CASSRGSTYEQYF. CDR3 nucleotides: TGTGCCAGCAGCCGGGGGTCAACCTACGAGCAGTACTTC.